The T cell receptor beta chain described here comes from a study of radiotherapy plus CTLA-4 blockade in lung cancer (dated by TCRdb to the late 2010s). Study-wide context: Among enrolled patients, about 19% had an objective response and 31% reached disease control. The study at large found these results: The strongest predictors of response, as reported, were early dynamic changes in blood T cell clones along with a rise in serum interferon-beta after radiation. After treatment with radiotherapy and ipilimumab, TCR clones that originated in tumors expanded in peripheral blood.

V is pruned by 5 bases and J by 1 base, leaving 7 bases of the junction without a gene match. According to the germline V gene, CDR1 reads SGHTA and CDR2 reads FQGNSA. From cysteine to phenylalanine, the CDR3 is 15 amino acids long. The kept DNA is CDR3 alone, 45 bases in frame from the first base. The study tested focal radiation therapy combined with CTLA-4 blockade (ipilimumab) in patients with chemo-refractory metastatic non-small-cell lung cancer. Turning to this clone: Which antigen it targets is not known. The input lacks base qualities; no much larger clone sits a single base away.

Libraries were constructed by the immunoSEQ multiplex PCR assay. The immuneACCESS repertoire file appears here via TCRdb, limited to in-frame rearrangements. These files lack a portion of the clones; in checked studies, under half of the deficit traces to unresolved V genes, and the cause of the others is not known. The table for this sample lists 50,000 or so clones; approximately 90% of them were counted only once. In total, the top ten clones hold less than 9.5% of the sample. The sample was peripheral blood, taken from a patient treated with radiotherapy plus ipilimumab. The chain links TRBV7-2 with TRBJ2-5; 7 central bases correspond to TRBD2. The sequence came from a human donor with non-small cell lung cancer whose response to radiotherapy plus ipilimumab could not be evaluated. The bases read TGTGCCAGCAGCCGTAGGGCTAGCGGCCAAGAGACCCAGTACTTC. Translated, this is CASSRRASGQETQYF.